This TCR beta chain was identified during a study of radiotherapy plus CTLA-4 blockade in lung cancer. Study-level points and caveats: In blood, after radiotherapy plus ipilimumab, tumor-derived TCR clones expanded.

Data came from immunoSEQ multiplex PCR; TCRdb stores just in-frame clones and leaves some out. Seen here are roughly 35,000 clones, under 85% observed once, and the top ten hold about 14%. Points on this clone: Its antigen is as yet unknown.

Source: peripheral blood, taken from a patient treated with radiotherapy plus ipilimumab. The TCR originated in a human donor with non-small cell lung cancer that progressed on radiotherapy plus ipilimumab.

The CDR3 loop is CASSFLDRVEGGYTF. The CDR3 region has the DNA TGTGCCAGCAGCTTTCTCGACAGGGTAGAGGGTGGCTACACCTTC. This chain uses TRBV5-6 with TRBJ1-2; 7 bases align to TRBD1. The germline V gene has CDR1 SGHDT and CDR2 YYEEEE. The CDR3 length is 15 residues. Trimming removed 2 bases from V and 7 bases from J; junction bases left unmatched: 11.